A single sample gave rise to the 24 T cell receptor beta chains below, sequenced in a study of shared clonotypes between healthy human individuals. Profiled with immunoSEQ multiplex PCR; TCRdb holds only in-frame clones, not every one. The sample has around 600,000 clones, around 97% seen once. Specimen: naive CD4+ T cells sorted from blood. The subset is: CD45RA+ positively selected. The receptor source for this set is a woman younger than 45 in good health.

V is TRBV27 and J is TRBJ1-1; D unclear. Germline V gene lookup returns CDR1 MNHEY and CDR2 SMNVEV (reference sequence). The CDR3 is 15 residues long. Trimming removed 4 bases from V and 6 bases from J, with 18 bases in between. Written as DNA, the CDR3 is TGTGCCAGCAGTTCGTTTCCCCTTATCTCCCCTGAAGCTTTCTTT. Translating gives CASSSFPLISPEAFF.

The CDR3 DNA is TGTGCCAGCAGGCGTAGGGGCGGCAATGGCTACACCTTC. The encoded protein is CASRRRGGNGYTF. The J gene is TRBJ1-2, the V gene TRBV28; D might be TRBD1 (5 bases). V lost 6 bases to trimming and J lost 6 bases, with 14 bases between them. Germline loops: CDR1 MDHEN, CDR2 SYDVKM. The CDR3 spans 13 residues.

This chain links TRBV11-3 with TRBJ2-7, with TRBD1 matching over 7 bases. The V gene end was trimmed by 5 bases and the J gene end by 3 bases; junction bases not matched to a gene: 4. This CDR3 has 13 amino acids. Germline-derived CDR1 and CDR2 are SGHNT and YENEEA. CDR3 in DNA: TGTGCCAGCAGCCGGGGACAGTTCTACGAGCAGTACTTC. It is translated as CASSRGQFYEQYF.

This chain links TRBV7-9 with TRBJ2-7; TRBD2 might be the D (6 bases). The CDR3 runs 14 residues. V shed 3 bases and J shed 6 bases, with 15 bases lying between them. Germline V gives CDR1 SEHNR, CDR2 FQNEAQ (reference sequence). CDR3 sequence: CASSFVGGRGEQYF. The CDR3, as DNA: TGTGCCAGCAGCTTTGTCGGGGGTCGGGGCGAGCAGTACTTC.

This chain uses TRBV6-6 with TRBJ2-3; D may be TRBD2 (6 bases). CDR1 is MNHNY, CDR2 SVGAGI, per germline (reference sequence). Trimming shortened V by 1 base and J by 3 bases, and 11 bases separated the two germline ends. The CDR3 spans 15 residues. The CDR3 loop is CASSYLEGLTDTQYF. CDR3 DNA: TGTGCCAGCAGTTACTTGGAGGGCCTAACAGATACGCAGTATTTT.

The chain uses TRBV28 and TRBJ2-4; TRBD1 agrees at 8 bases. This CDR3 spans 15 amino acids. Germline values: CDR1 MDHEN, CDR2 SYDVKM. Trimming at V came to 7 bases and at J to 0 bases, leaving 5 bases not matched to a gene. This CDR3 is CASTDRALAKNIQYF. The CDR3 region has the DNA TGTGCCAGCACGGACAGGGCCCTAGCCAAAAACATTCAGTACTTC.

The rearrangement joins TRBV7-7 to TRBJ2-2; unclear D gene. Germline V gene lookup returns CDR1 SSHAT and CDR2 FNYEAQ (reference sequence). This CDR3 is built from 17 residues. Trimming shortened V by 1 base and J by 0 bases, and 12 bases separated the two germline ends. The CDR3 coding sequence is TGTGCCAGCAGCTTAGAGGGCGGCCAGACGAACACCGGGGAGCTGTTTTTT. It codes for CASSLEGGQTNTGELFF.

This sequence joins TRBV27 and TRBJ2-2; 13 positions agree with TRBD2. The trim removed 10 bases at V and 6 bases at J, leaving 11 bases unmatched. The germline gives CDR1 MNHEY, CDR2 SMNVEV (reference sequence). The CDR3 is 16 amino acids. The CDR3 reads CAIGHRGLAGSGELFF. In DNA form, the CDR3 reads TGTGCCATCGGACACCGGGGACTAGCGGGGTCCGGGGAGCTGTTTTTT.

This clone appeared a few times. J is TRBJ1-1 and V is TRBV12-5; D ambiguous. V shed 3 bases and J shed 1 base, with 6 bases lying between them. CDR1 is LGHNT and CDR2 is FRNRAP in the germline V gene. This CDR3 spans 13 amino acids. CDR3 bases: TGTGCTAGTGGTTTAGGCCGGAACACTGAAGCTTTCTTT. It is translated as CASGLGRNTEAFF.

This chain uses TRBV6-1 with TRBJ2-7; weak D call: TRBD2 (5 bases). V lost 1 base to trimming and J lost 5 bases, with 12 bases between them. Germline loops: CDR1 MNHNS, CDR2 SASEGT. The CDR3 covers 14 residues. This chain's CDR3 is CASSEGGSGNEQYF. Written as DNA, the CDR3 is TGTGCCAGCAGTGAAGGTGGTTCGGGGAACGAGCAGTACTTC.

V gene TRBV28 combines with J gene TRBJ2-5; 9 nucleotides line up with TRBD2. The CDR3 spans 17 residues. Germline lookup yields CDR1 MDHEN and CDR2 SYDVKM. The ends lost 8 bases at V and 0 bases at J; junction bases unmatched: 13. This CDR3 is CASLGRGGQQYQETQYF. CDR3 nucleotides: TGTGCCAGCCTCGGGCGGGGGGGCCAGCAGTACCAAGAGACCCAGTACTTC.

This rearrangement joins TRBV10-1 to TRBJ2-7; perhaps TRBD2 as D (5 bases). The CDR3 is made up of 14 amino acids. The V gene lost 0 bases and the J gene lost 6 bases, with 12 bases spanning the gap. From germline, CDR1 is WNHNN and CDR2 SYGVQD (reference sequence). CDR3 DNA sequence: TGCGCCAGCAGTGAGTCTGTGGGAGTCGGCGAGCAGTACTTC. It translates to CASSESVGVGEQYF.

To note about this clone: The junction and the germline gene differ at one end; a read error may be behind it. The chain combines TRBV5-3 with TRBJ1-1; D unclear. TRBV5-3 is classed as an ORF, of uncertain function. The CDR3 totals 12 residues. CDR3 residues: CASSFRYTEAFF. For the CDR3, the DNA is TGTGCCAGCAGCTTTCGCTACACTGAAGCTTTCTTT.

The chain joins TRBV7-2 to TRBJ1-3; D is ambiguous. The CDR3 has 13 amino acids. V was pared by 3 bases and J by 4 bases, with 7 bases between. Germline-derived CDR1 and CDR2 are SGHTA and FQGNSA. DNA for the CDR3: TGTGCCAGCAGCTTGACCCCCGGAAACACCATATATTTT. Translation: CASSLTPGNTIYF.

The chain is built from TRBV5-1 and TRBJ2-5; D is possibly TRBD1 or TRBD2 (5 bases each). Per germline, CDR1 SGHRS and CDR2 YFSETQ. Between the trimmed V and J ends, which lost 3 bases and 5 bases, there was a span of 20 bases. This CDR3 spans 16 amino acids. The CDR3 coding sequence is TGCGCCAGCAGCTCCGACCAGGGACGGGAACTGGAGACCCAGTACTTC. This gives the protein CASSSDQGRELETQYF.

The rearrangement joins TRBV7-9 to TRBJ1-2, with a weak D call TRBD1 (6 bases). V lost 0 bases, J lost 6 bases, and 17 bases lay in between. The CDR3 runs 16 residues. CDR1 is SEHNR, CDR2 FQNEAQ, per germline (reference sequence). Here the CDR3 reads CASSLAVLQGENGYTF. CDR3 in DNA: TGTGCCAGCAGCTTAGCGGTATTACAGGGTGAAAATGGCTACACCTTC.

This sequence joins TRBV28 and TRBJ2-1, with 7 bases that match TRBD1. CDR1 is MDHEN, CDR2 SYDVKM, per germline. V was clipped by 8 bases and J by 7 bases; unmatched bases: 11. CDR3 size: 14 residues. CDR3 DNA sequence: TGTGCCAGCCTAATGACAGGGTCTGTTAATGAGCAGTTCTTC. Protein: CASLMTGSVNEQFF.

The chain combines TRBV11-1 with TRBJ2-3; the match to TRBD2 covers 7 bases. Trimming at V came to 4 bases and at J to 2 bases, leaving 3 bases not matched to a gene. The CDR3 spans 14 residues. Germline CDR1 SGHAT, CDR2 FQDESV (reference sequence). CDR3 nucleotide sequence: TGTGCCAGCAGCTCAGCGGGACCCACAGATACGCAGTATTTT. It translates to CASSSAGPTDTQYF.

V and J are TRBV18 and TRBJ2-3; TRBD2 agrees at 7 bases. CDR3 size: 16 residues. V trimming: 6 bases; J trimming: 0 bases; junction bases outside the gene matches: 9. Germline-derived CDR1 and CDR2 are KGHSH and LQKENI. CDR3 amino acids: CASSKIRAGSTDTQYF. CDR3 DNA sequence: TGTGCCAGCTCCAAAATCAGAGCGGGGAGCACAGATACGCAGTATTTT.

The table lists this clone with a count of one. The chain carries TRBV15 and TRBJ1-4, with D unclear. Trimming shortened V by 3 bases and J by 2 bases, and 19 bases separated the two germline ends. The CDR3 runs to 18 residues. Germline V lookup: CDR1 LNHNV, CDR2 YYDKDF (reference sequence). CDR3 sequence (DNA): TGTGCCACCAGCAGCCTCTGGTCTACAAGGGTTACTAATGAAAAACTGTTTTTT. As protein: CATSSLWSTRVTNEKLFF.

The chain uses TRBV2 and TRBJ2-5; D assignment may be TRBD1 or TRBD2 (7 bases each). With 5 bases removed from V and 4 bases from J, the gap between germline ends came to 17 bases. The CDR3 is made up of 15 amino acids. In germline, CDR1 is SNHLY, CDR2 FYNNEI. The CDR3 loop is CASSQGGGPPETQYF. Written as DNA, the CDR3 is TGTGCCAGCAGTCAGGGGGGGGGCCCTCCAGAGACCCAGTACTTC.

The V and J genes are TRBV5-1 and TRBJ2-3; a weak D match, TRBD1 (5 bases). CDR1 and CDR2 from the germline V gene are SGHRS and YFSETQ. The CDR3 is 15 amino acids. Between the trimmed V and J ends, which lost 0 bases and 3 bases, there was a span of 11 bases. Written as DNA, the CDR3 is TGCGCCAGCAGCTTGGTAGGGGTTGGTACAGATACGCAGTATTTT. Its protein product is CASSLVGVGTDTQYF.

The chain carries TRBV15 and TRBJ1-5; a possible D gene is TRBD1 (5 bases). The germline gives CDR1 LNHNV, CDR2 YYDKDF (reference sequence). The ends were cut back, 0 bases at V and 3 bases at J, with 9 bases in the middle. This CDR3 has 15 amino acids. The CDR3 is CATSRDWTINQPQHF. The CDR3 coding sequence is TGTGCCACCAGCAGAGATTGGACAATCAATCAGCCCCAGCATTTT.

V and J are TRBV5-1 and TRBJ2-7, with D possibly TRBD1 on 5 matching bases. The V end was cut by 4 bases, the J end by 0 bases, with 11 bases between. The CDR3 is 14 amino acids. Germline lookup yields CDR1 SGHRS and CDR2 YFSETQ. CDR3 sequence: CASSGHTLSYEQYF. The DNA for the CDR3 is TGCGCCAGCAGCGGACATACTCTCTCCTACGAGCAGTACTTC.